This entry concerns a single TCR beta chain. The antigen remains unidentified. Isolation per sample recovered at least 7 million PBMCs. This record comes from a study of blood T cells in healthy people across ages. The V end was cut by 5 bases, the J end by 1 base, with 18 bases between. Germline V gives CDR1 SEHNR, CDR2 FQNEAQ (reference sequence). CDR3 size: 18 residues. A sample-barcoded 5' primer and a J-beta primer mix were used in a second PCR of about 7 to 11 cycles. Tagging of each cDNA molecule was performed by a template-switch adaptor with 12 random nucleotides. TCRdb re-called the 5' RACE reads through MiXCR, storing one row per CDR3 protein. The sample carries around 1,800,000 distinct CDR3 sequences, approximately 39% recorded once. Study-wide results and caveats: CMV status of donors was unknown, possibly confounding expanded clonotype changes. Higher naive T cell percentage went strongly together with higher TCR beta diversity.

The clonotype was recovered from a human donor in good health. V gene TRBV7-9 combines with J gene TRBJ2-6; D perhaps matches TRBD1 (5 bases). Sample: blood. CDR3 sequence: CASSPSARELSGANVLTF. Written as DNA, the CDR3 is TGTGCCAGCAGCCCCTCGGCCAGGGAACTATCTGGGGCCAACGTCCTGACTTTC.